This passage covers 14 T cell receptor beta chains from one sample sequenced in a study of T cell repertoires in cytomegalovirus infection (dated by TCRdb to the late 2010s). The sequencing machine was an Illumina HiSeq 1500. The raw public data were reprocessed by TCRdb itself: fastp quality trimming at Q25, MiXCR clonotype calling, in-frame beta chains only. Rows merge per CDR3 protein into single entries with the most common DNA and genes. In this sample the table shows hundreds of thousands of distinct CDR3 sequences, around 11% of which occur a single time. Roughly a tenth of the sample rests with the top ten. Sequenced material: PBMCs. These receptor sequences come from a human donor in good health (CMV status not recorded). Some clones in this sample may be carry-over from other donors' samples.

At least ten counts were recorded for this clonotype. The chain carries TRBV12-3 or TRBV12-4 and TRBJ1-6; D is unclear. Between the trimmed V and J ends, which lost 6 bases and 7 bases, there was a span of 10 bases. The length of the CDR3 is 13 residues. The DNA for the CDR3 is TGTGCCAGCAGACCTCCAGTAAATTCACCCCTCCACTTT. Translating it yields CASRPPVNSPLHF.

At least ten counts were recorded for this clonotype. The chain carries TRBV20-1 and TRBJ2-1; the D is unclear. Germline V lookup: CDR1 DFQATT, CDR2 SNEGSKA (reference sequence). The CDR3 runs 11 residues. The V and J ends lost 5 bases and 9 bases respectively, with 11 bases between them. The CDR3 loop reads CSAGRRIEQFF. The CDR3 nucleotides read TGCAGTGCTGGAAGAAGAATTGAGCAGTTCTTC.

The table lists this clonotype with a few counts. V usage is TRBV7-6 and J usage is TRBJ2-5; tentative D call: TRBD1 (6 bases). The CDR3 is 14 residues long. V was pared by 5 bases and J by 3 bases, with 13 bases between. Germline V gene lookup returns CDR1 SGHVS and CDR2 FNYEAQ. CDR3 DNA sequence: TGTGCCAGCAGCCCCTGGACAGACAAAGAGACCCAGTACTTC. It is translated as CASSPWTDKETQYF. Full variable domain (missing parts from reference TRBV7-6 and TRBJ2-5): GAGVSQSPRYKVTKRGQDVALRCDPISGHVSLYWYRQALGQGPEFLTYFNYEAQQDKSGLPNDRFSAERPEGSISTLTIQRTEQRDSAMYRCASSPWTDKETQYFGPGTRLLVL.

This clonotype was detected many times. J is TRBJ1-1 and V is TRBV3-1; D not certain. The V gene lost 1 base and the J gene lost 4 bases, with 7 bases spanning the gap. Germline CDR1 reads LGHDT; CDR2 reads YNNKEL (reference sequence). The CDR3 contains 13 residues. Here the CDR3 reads CASSQAGVTEAFF. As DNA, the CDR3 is TGTGCCAGCAGCCAAGCGGGAGTCACTGAAGCTTTCTTT. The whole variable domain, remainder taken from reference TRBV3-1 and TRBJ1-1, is DTAVSQTPKYLVTQMGNDKSIKCEQNLGHDTMYWYKQDSKKFLKIMFSYNNKELIINETVPNRFSPKSPDKAHLNLHINSLELGDSAVYFCASSQAGVTEAFFGQGTRLTVV.

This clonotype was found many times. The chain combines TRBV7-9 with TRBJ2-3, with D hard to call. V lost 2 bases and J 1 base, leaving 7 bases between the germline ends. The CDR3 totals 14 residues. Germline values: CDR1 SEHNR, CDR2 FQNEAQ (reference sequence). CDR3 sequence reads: CASSLRVGTDTQYF. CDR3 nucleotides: TGTGCCAGCAGCTTACGGGTGGGCACAGATACGCAGTATTTT.

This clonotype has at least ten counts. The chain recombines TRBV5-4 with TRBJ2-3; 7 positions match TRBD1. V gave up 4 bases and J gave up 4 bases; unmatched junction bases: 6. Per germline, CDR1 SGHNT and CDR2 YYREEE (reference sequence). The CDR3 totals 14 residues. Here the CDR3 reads CASSLDRAADTQYF. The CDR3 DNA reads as TGTGCCAGCAGCCTTGACAGGGCGGCAGATACGCAGTATTTT.

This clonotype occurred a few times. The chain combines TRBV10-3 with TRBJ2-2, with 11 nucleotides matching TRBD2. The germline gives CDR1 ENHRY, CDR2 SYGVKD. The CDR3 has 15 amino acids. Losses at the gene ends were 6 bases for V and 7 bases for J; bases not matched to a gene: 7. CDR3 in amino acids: CAISQTSGNGGELFF. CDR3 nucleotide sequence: TGTGCCATCAGCCAGACTAGCGGGAATGGCGGGGAGCTGTTTTTT.

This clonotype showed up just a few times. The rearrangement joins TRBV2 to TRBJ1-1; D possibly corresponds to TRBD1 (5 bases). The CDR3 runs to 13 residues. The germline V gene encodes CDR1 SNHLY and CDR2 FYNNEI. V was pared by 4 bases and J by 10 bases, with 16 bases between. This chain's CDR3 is CASSGGRATRAFF. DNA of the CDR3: TGTGCCAGCAGTGGGGGCAGGGCGACGCGAGCTTTCTTT.

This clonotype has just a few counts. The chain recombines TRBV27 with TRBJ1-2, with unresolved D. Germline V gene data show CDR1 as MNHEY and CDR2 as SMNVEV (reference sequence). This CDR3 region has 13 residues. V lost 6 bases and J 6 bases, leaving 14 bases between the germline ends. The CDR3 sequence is CASSFNSDDGYTF. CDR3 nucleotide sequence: TGTGCCAGCAGCTTTAACAGCGACGATGGCTACACCTTC.

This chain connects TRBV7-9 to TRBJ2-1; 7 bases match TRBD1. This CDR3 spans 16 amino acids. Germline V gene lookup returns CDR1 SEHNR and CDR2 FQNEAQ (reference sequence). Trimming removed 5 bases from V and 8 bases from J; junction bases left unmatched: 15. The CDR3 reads CASSQKDRPRGDEQFF. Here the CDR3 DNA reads TGTGCCAGCAGCCAGAAGGACAGGCCCCGGGGCGATGAGCAGTTCTTC.

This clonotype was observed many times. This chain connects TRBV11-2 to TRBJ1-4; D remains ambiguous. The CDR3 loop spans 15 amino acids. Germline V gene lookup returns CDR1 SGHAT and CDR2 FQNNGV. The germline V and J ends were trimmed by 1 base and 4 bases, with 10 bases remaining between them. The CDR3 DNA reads TGTGCCAGCAGCTTAGGGACTGTCAGTAATGAAAAACTGTTTTTT. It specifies CASSLGTVSNEKLFF.

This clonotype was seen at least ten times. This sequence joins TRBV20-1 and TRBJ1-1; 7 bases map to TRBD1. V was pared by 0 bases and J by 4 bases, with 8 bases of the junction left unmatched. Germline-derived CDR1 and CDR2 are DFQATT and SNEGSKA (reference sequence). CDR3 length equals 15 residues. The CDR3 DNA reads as TGCAGTGCTAGAGAATTGAGACAGGGTGCCACTGAAGCTTTCTTT. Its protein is CSARELRQGATEAFF.

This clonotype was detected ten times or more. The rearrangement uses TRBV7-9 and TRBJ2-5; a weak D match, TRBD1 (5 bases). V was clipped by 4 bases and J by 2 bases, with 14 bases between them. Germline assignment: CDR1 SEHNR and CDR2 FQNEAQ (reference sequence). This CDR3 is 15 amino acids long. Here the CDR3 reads CASSSHPRDQETQYF. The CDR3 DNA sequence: TGTGCCAGCAGCTCCCACCCCAGGGATCAAGAGACCCAGTACTTC.

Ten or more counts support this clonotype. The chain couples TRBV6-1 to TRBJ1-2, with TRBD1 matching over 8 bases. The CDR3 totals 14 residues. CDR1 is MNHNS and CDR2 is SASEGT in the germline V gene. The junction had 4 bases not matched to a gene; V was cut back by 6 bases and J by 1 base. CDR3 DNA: TGTGCCAGCAGCCTGGACAGGGATAACTATGGCTACACCTTC. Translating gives CASSLDRDNYGYTF.